A single T cell receptor (beta chain) is shown here with its context. No antigen is known for it. The ends were cut back, 4 bases at V and 0 bases at J, with 17 bases in the middle. Germline CDR1 reads SGHAT; CDR2 reads FQDESV (reference sequence). CDR3 size: 17 residues. These data originate in a study of CD8+CD57+ T cells in acquired aplastic anemia. Across the whole study: Sorted CD4+ plus CD8+ cells gave DNA averaging around 3 ug.

The use of genomic DNA as template underpinned the TCR beta VDJ and CDR3 profiling. Via MiXCR, TCRdb re-called the reads, giving one row per CDR3 protein. The data show roughly 200,000 distinct CDR3 sequences, 60% to 65% seen once. Whole-study findings and limits: Shared by patients and controls, nearly 30 CD8+ CDR3s were abundant in patients.

This chain joins TRBV11-1 and TRBJ2-3; a weak D match, TRBD2 (6 bases). The receptor's source is a human donor in good health. The sequenced material came from sorted CD4+, CD8+, or CD8+CD57+ T cells (not recorded which) from PBMCs. The CDR3 nucleotides read TGTGCCAGCAGCTATCGCGGCGTAGCGGCTAGCACAGATACGCAGTATTTT. It yields the protein CASSYRGVAASTDTQYF.